This T cell receptor beta chain was profiled in a study of blood T cell repertoires in COVID-19. Study context: PBMCs, B-cell-depleted T cells, or T cells provided the cDNA or gDNA that made up the material.

Source study methods: Estimated nucleated cell counts came from reference gene primer amplification. Profiling relied on immunoSEQ multiplex PCR, and the TCRdb table lists in-frame clones only, not all of them. The V and J calls and clone size are taken from that table; D and trimming were inferred from the DNA. The sample carries approximately 490,000 clones, roughly nine tenths recorded once. Cohort allocation depended upon clinical history that participants reported. Among Cohort 3 donors, those recovered had two negative PCRs, clearance, or symptom resolution. Germline assignment: CDR1 SQVTM and CDR2 ANQGSEA. There are 15 residues in the CDR3. V gave up 2 bases and J gave up 1 base, with 13 bases separating them.

The chain couples TRBV29-1 to TRBJ2-3; D is possibly TRBD1 (5 bases). Sequences were obtained from PBMCs or T cells enriched from blood (not recorded which). The sequence was obtained from an older woman who had recovered from COVID-19. CDR3 in DNA: TGCAGCGTTGAATCTGCAGGGTGGGGCACAGATACGCAGTATTTT. Residues: CSVESAGWGTDTQYF.